This T cell receptor (beta chain) was identified during a study of cytomegalovirus exposure and HLA in healthy donors. Study-wide points: Likely technical artifact: a cluster of highly shared sequence variants.

Notes on this clone: Its antigen is not identified.

Per the germline V gene, CDR1 is SGDLS and CDR2 is YYNGEE. The CDR3 has 16 amino acids. Trimming removed 4 bases from V and 7 bases from J, with 18 bases in between. PCR primers comprised 60 Vbeta and 13 Jbeta primers. Only in-frame clones appear in the TCRdb table, and some are missing; sequencing was by immunoSEQ multiplex PCR. The table lists 130,000 to 150,000 clones, 77% of them singletons. This clonotype was obtained from a woman aged 50 to 60 in good health and CMV-seronegative. The rearrangement links TRBV9 to TRBJ1-6, with D tentatively TRBD1 (6 bases). The sequenced material came from PBMCs. The CDR3 nucleotides read TGTGCCAGCAGCCCAGAGGGGGTATTAGAGAATTCACCCCTCCACTTT. It yields the protein CASSPEGVLENSPLHF.